This T cell receptor beta chain was found in a study of response to subunit inactivated influenza vaccine. Study results and limitations: Seasonal influenza vaccination, on each occasion, was suggested by the authors to recruit few new T cells.

TCRdb recomputed calls from the RT-PCR reads with MiXCR, one row per CDR3 protein. The sample includes hundreds of thousands of distinct CDR3 sequences, less than 20% seen only once; the top ten take roughly 12%. As regards this clonotype: Its specificity is unknown.

V was pared by 2 bases and J by 7 bases, with 11 bases between. The CDR3 covers 13 residues. The germline V gene encodes CDR1 SQVTM and CDR2 ANQGSEA. This specimen consisted of PBMCs from blood, obtained roughly 13 days after vaccination. V gene TRBV29-1 combines with J gene TRBJ1-4, with D perhaps matching TRBD1 (6 bases). This receptor was taken from a man in his forties or fifties who received an inactivated influenza vaccine. The CDR3 region is CSVEWGQGEKLFF. In DNA form, the CDR3 reads TGCAGCGTTGAATGGGGGCAGGGTGAAAAACTGTTTTTT.